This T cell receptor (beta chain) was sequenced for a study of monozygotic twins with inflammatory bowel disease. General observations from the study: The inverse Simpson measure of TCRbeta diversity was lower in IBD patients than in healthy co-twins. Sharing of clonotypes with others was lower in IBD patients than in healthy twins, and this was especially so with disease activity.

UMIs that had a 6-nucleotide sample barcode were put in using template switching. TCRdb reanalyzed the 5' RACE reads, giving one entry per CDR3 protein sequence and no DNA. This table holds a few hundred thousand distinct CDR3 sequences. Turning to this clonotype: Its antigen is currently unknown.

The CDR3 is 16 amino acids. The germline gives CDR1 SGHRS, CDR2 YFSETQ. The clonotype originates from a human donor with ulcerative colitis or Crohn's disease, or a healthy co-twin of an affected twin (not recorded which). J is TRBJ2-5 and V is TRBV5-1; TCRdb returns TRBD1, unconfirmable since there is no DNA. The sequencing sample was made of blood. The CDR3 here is CASTRRGQVGQETQYF.